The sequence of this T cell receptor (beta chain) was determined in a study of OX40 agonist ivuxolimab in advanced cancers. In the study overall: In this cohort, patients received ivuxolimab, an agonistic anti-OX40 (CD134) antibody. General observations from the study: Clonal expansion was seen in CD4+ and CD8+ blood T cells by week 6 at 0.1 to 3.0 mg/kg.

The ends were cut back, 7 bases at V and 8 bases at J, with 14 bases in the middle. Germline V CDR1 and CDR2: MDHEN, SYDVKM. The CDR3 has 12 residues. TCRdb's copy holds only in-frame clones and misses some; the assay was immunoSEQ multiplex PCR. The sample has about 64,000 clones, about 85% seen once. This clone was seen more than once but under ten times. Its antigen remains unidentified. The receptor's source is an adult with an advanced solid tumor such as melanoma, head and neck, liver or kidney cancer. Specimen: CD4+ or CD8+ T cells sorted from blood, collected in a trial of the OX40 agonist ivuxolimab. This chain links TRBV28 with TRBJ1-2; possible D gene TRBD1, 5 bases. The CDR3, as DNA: TGTGCCAGCACCCAGGGATTCAGGGGCTACACCTTC. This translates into CASTQGFRGYTF.